The present entry profiles one T cell receptor beta chain with its context. Sequenced by immunoSEQ multiplex PCR; TCRdb stores in-frame clones only, minus some. The sample has around 170,000 clones, about 86% seen once. CDR1 MDHEN and CDR2 SYDVKM come from the germline V gene. The CDR3 contains 17 residues. Trimming at V came to 5 bases and at J to 3 bases, leaving 10 bases not matched to a gene. This sample stems from a study of blood T cell repertoires in COVID-19. This sequence was found in a young man with active or convalescent COVID-19. Sequencing input: peripheral blood. The rearrangement uses TRBV28 and TRBJ1-4, with 9 bases aligning to TRBD1. The CDR3 DNA reads as TGTGCCAGCAGTGCTCCGCTTCGACAGGGGGCTAATGAAAAACTGTTTTTT. Translation: CASSAPLRQGANEKLFF.